This T cell receptor (beta chain) appears in the sequencing data of a study of cytomegalovirus exposure and HLA in healthy donors. 60 Vbeta and 13 Jbeta primers were used in PCR. In the study's own analysis: Approximately 11 million shared chains were among the roughly 80 million unique TCR beta chains that a later analysis counted. The protocol was immunoSEQ multiplex PCR, while the TCRdb copy is restricted to in-frame clones and leaves out a portion. The DNA was the basis for D and trimming; V, J and clone size are from that table. The data contain about 100,000 clones, 81% of them singletons. This receptor was obtained from a woman in her sixties or seventies in good health and CMV-seropositive. The sample consisted of PBMCs.

The CDR3 region is CASSQIQTDLAGGWDIQYF. The CDR3 region has the DNA TGTGCCAGCAGCCAGATCCAAACGGACCTAGCGGGAGGGTGGGACATTCAGTACTTC. The V gene is TRBV11-2, the J gene TRBJ2-4, with 12 nucleotides matching TRBD2. Germline CDR1 SGHAT, CDR2 FQNNGV. Germline trimming cut 5 bases from V and 8 bases from J; bases unmatched to any gene: 19. The CDR3 runs to 19 residues.